This T cell receptor beta chain is drawn from a study of patients and donors after allogeneic stem cell transplantation. MiXCR was run by TCRdb on the RT-PCR reads, yielding one entry per CDR3 protein. The table has about 230,000 distinct CDR3 sequences, 12% to 15% seen once; the top ten hold around a tenth. This clonotype has at least ten counts. This CDR3 spans 13 amino acids. V lost 7 bases, J lost 8 bases, and 12 bases lay in between. Per germline, CDR1 MNHNS and CDR2 SASEGT. The source is a human donor who was either an allogeneic HSCT recipient or a stem cell or donor lymphocyte infusion donor (not recorded which). It is not recorded whose cells these are; they may come from a transplant donor. This sequence joins TRBV6-1 and TRBJ1-6; D not certain. Sequenced material: blood, either unsorted or a sorted T cell fraction (not recorded which). CDR3: CASKDWGDSPLHF. For the CDR3, the DNA is TGTGCCAGCAAAGATTGGGGTGATTCACCCCTCCACTTT.